The present T cell receptor (beta chain) was sequenced within a study of identical twins (dated by TCRdb to about 2016). Notes on the research overall: To test whether fetal clonotypes persist, the study used deep sequencing on TCR alpha and beta repertoires from monozygotic twins, unrelated adults of various ages, and cord blood. To rule out contamination, the twin experiments were replicated at different times with different library preparation protocols. General study outcomes and caveats: Out-of-frame TCR alpha sequences shared between twins showed an excess of low generation-probability sequences compared with coincidental sharing between unrelated individuals. Because the same donors could not be followed over many years, the conclusions depended on cross-sectional statistical analysis. Fewer insertions were carried by abundant cord blood beta clonotypes; a weaker similar trend was observed in young adult naive repertoires, while no such trend was observed in memory repertoires. Invariant T cells such as MAIT and iNKT could partly confound zero-insertion analyses, although diverse VJ usage argued against such confounding for most clonotypes. Excess twin sharing in beta out-of-frame sequences was weaker because fewer shared sequences lowered the signal-to-noise ratio. Recombination models systematically underestimated out-of-frame TCR alpha sharing in monozygotic twins but agreed with sharing between unrelated individuals.

Via the germline V gene, CDR1 is LGHNA and CDR2 YNFKEQ. V and J are truncated by 6 bases and 2 bases respectively, leaving an intervening sequence of 10 bases. Including the terminal cysteine and phenylalanine, the CDR3 comprises 13 residues. Only CDR3 DNA is held: 39 bases, read in frame from base 1. About this clonotype: Its antigen is not yet known. No base quality information exists; no much larger clone differs at one position.

All donors were healthy Caucasians. Three pairs of female monozygotic twins, all aged about 18 to 30 years, made up the twin cohort. The RNA used for TCR libraries was isolated from peripheral blood mononuclear cells. The library came from 5' RACE. Sequencing took place on an Illumina HiSeq 2000. Template switching added a universal primer binding site, and the final cDNA carried a unique molecular identifier that allowed TCR cDNA molecules to be counted accurately. Specific primers in the conserved constant-segment region were used to synthesize first-strand cDNA for TCR alpha and beta chains. To control for contamination, every cDNA library carried two barcodes: a SMART-Mk sample barcode plus Illumina barcodes. TruSeq adapter sequences along with Illumina sample barcodes were introduced in two successive PCR steps. The TCR alpha and beta cDNA libraries were sequenced on the Illumina HiSeq platform using custom primers. The authors' pipeline ran thus. Raw reads were processed with MiGEC to extract unique molecular identifiers, and MiXCR was used to determine CDR3 positions. Recombination models were inferred per individual with the repgenHMM and IGoR tools using an EM algorithm. The tcR package in R was used for shared clonotype analysis, with sharing normalized by the product of cloneset sizes. To study raw recombination without the effects of thymic and clonal selection, out-of-frame nonproductive sequences were analyzed. The public sequencing data were trimmed at Q25 with fastp and processed into clonotypes with MiXCR by TCRdb, which kept only in-frame beta chains. Rows with a matching CDR3 protein are joined into one entry that keeps the most common DNA and genes. TCRdb's processing, not the study's, gives the V and J calls here. Counted in this sample were about 890,000 distinct CDR3 sequences; 9% to 15% of them appeared once. The biggest ten clones account for 1.5% to 2% of the sample.

These data also featured in a second study, about yellow fever vaccine responses in identical twins. The second paper states: According to the authors, the vaccine-induced T cell response in identical twins seemed to be partly convergent and partly specific to each individual. In the study, vaccine-responding T cell clones were precisely tracked in identical twins.

The chain was built from TRBV4-2 and TRBJ1-1; the D segment cannot be called with confidence. This receptor was taken from a young woman in good health. Input material: PBMCs. The nucleotides read TGTGCCAGCAGGGTTCGGGGAAACACTGAAGCTTTCTTT. Its protein is CASRVRGNTEAFF.